Below, 6 T cell receptor beta chains from the same sample are listed, as sequenced in a study of blood T cell repertoires in COVID-19. The table came from immunoSEQ multiplex PCR; TCRdb's copy has only in-frame clones and leaves some out. The table includes approximately 260,000 clones, about 89% detected once. Material: peripheral blood. These receptors all stem from a man aged 50 to 60 with acute or convalescent COVID-19.

This chain uses TRBV5-1 with TRBJ2-3, with a possible D match to TRBD2 (7 bases). The V end lost 6 bases, the J end lost 2 bases, and 13 bases lay between the germline ends. Looked up from germline, CDR1 is SGHRS and CDR2 is YFSETQ. The CDR3 is 14 amino acids. This CDR3 is CASKGGGATDTQYF. CDR3 bases: TGCGCCAGCAAAGGGGGGGGCGCCACAGATACGCAGTATTTT. Supplemented by reference TRBV5-1 and TRBJ2-3, the full variable domain reads KAGVTQTPRYLIKTRGQQVTLSCSPISGHRSVSWYQQTPGQGLQFLFEYFSETQRNKGNFPGRFSGRQFSNSRSEMNVSTLELGDSALYLCASKGGGATDTQYFGPGTRLTVL.

J is TRBJ2-7 and V is TRBV10-3; 9 bases line up with TRBD1. This CDR3 is 15 amino acids long. With 0 bases clipped from V and 6 bases from J, the junction kept 6 bases outside the gene matches. Germline CDR1 ENHRY, CDR2 SYGVKD. The CDR3 DNA reads TGTGCCATCAGTGAGTCGAACAGGGGGCTCCCCGAGCAGTACTTC. Translated, it gives CAISESNRGLPEQYF.

The chain recombines TRBV9 with TRBJ1-1; 8 bases line up with TRBD1. This CDR3 has 16 amino acids. CDR1 is SGDLS, CDR2 YYNGEE, per germline. Trimming took 3 bases from V and 6 from J; bases not matched to a gene: 13. The CDR3 DNA sequence: TGTGCCAGCAGCGCCCGTGGACAGGGTGGGTTCGCTGAAGCTTTCTTT. It specifies CASSARGQGGFAEAFF.

V gene TRBV10-3 combines with J gene TRBJ1-2, with 7 nucleotides matching TRBD1. The CDR3 spans 12 residues. Trimming removed 3 bases from V and 8 bases from J; junction bases left unmatched: 3. Germline CDR1 and CDR2: ENHRY and SYGVKD. The CDR3 DNA reads as TGTGCCATCAGTGATAGACAGGGCGGCTACACCTTC. This encodes CAISDRQGGYTF.

The chain links TRBV27 to TRBJ2-2, with a possible D match to TRBD2 (5 bases). Germline V gene sequence: CDR1 MNHEY, CDR2 SMNVEV (reference sequence). V lost 6 bases, J lost 3 bases, and 8 bases lay in between. CDR3 length: 13 amino acids. CDR3: CASRGRDTGELFF. CDR3 bases: TGTGCCAGCAGAGGGCGGGACACCGGGGAGCTGTTTTTT.

The genes are TRBV7-9 and TRBJ1-4; possibly TRBD1 for D (6 bases). Trimming left V 3 bases short and J 3 bases short, with 20 bases between. CDR3 length: 18 amino acids. Germline V gene lookup returns CDR1 SEHNR and CDR2 FQNEAQ (reference sequence). The CDR3 reads CASSFTGTGIRANEKLFF. For the CDR3, the DNA is TGTGCCAGCAGCTTCACTGGTACAGGGATACGAGCTAATGAAAAACTGTTTTTT.